Listed below are T cell receptor beta chains from one sample, sequenced in a study of regulatory T cells in long-lasting Graves disease. TCRdb processed the multiplex PCR reads anew with MiXCR; each CDR3 protein has one entry. In the table there are approximately 690,000 distinct CDR3 sequences, about 32% of which are singletons. The sample in question was peripheral blood mononuclear cells (PBMCs), obtained when the disease was refractory, from a patient treated with antithyroid drugs. The source of these receptors is a female donor with Graves disease. Each CDR3 is given with its conserved first and last residue. D genes are given only for firm matches. A clone size is listed for some rows: how often the clone was seen (once, few, many), or a class if it is expanded.

abundance: -; d_gene: -; len: 16; v_gene: TRBV7-9; j_gene: TRBJ1-1; CDR3aa: CASSTGVFVTRSEAFF; CDR3nt: TGTGCCAGCAGCACGGGGGTTTTTGTGACCCGTTCTGAAGCTTTCTTT
abundance: -; d_gene: -; len: 16; v_gene: TRBV19; j_gene: TRBJ1-2; CDR3aa: CASSKWDELTNYGYTF; CDR3nt: TGTGCCAGTAGCAAGTGGGATGAACTTACTAACTATGGCTACACCTTC
abundance: many; d_gene: TRBD1; len: 16; v_gene: TRBV6-2/TRBV6-3; j_gene: TRBJ1-5; CDR3aa: CASSYSRGREDQPQHF; CDR3nt: TGTGCCAGCAGTTATTCGAGGGGGCGCGAGGATCAGCCCCAGCATTTT
abundance: few; d_gene: TRBD1; len: 17; v_gene: TRBV12-3/TRBV12-4; j_gene: TRBJ1-5; CDR3aa: CASSSTYRGGGNQPQHF; CDR3nt: TGTGCCAGCAGTTCAACCTACAGGGGGGGTGGCAATCAGCCCCAGCATTTT
abundance: -; d_gene: -; len: 11; v_gene: TRBV30; j_gene: TRBJ1-1; CDR3aa: CAWSVFAEAFF; CDR3nt: TGTGCCTGGAGTGTATTTGCTGAAGCTTTCTTT
abundance: -; d_gene: -; len: 14; v_gene: TRBV7-2; j_gene: TRBJ1-5; CDR3aa: CASSCGIRDQPQHF; CDR3nt: TGTGCCAGCAGTTGTGGGATTCGGGATCAGCCCCAGCATTTT
abundance: few; d_gene: -; len: 14; v_gene: TRBV6-2/TRBV6-3; j_gene: TRBJ1-5; CDR3aa: CASSGLPSNQPQHF; CDR3nt: TGTGCCAGCAGTGGTCTCCCAAGCAATCAGCCCCAGCATTTT
abundance: -; d_gene: -; len: 12; v_gene: TRBV29-1; j_gene: TRBJ1-1; CDR3aa: CSVSLMNTEAFF; CDR3nt: TGCAGCGTCAGTCTAATGAACACTGAAGCTTTCTTT
abundance: -; d_gene: -; len: 16; v_gene: TRBV12-3/TRBV12-4; j_gene: TRBJ2-5; CDR3aa: CASSLDRVGQRETQYF; CDR3nt: TGTGCCAGCAGTTTGGATCGAGTCGGACAGCGAGAGACCCAGTACTTC
abundance: -; d_gene: TRBD2; len: 19; v_gene: TRBV6-5; j_gene: TRBJ2-7; CDR3aa: CASSYRASGTSANSYEQYF; CDR3nt: TGTGCCAGCAGTTACAGGGCCTCGGGGACTAGCGCGAACTCCTACGAGCAGTACTTC
abundance: -; d_gene: TRBD2; len: 14; v_gene: TRBV5-1; j_gene: TRBJ2-5; CDR3aa: CASSEAGKKETQYF; CDR3nt: TGCGCCAGCAGCGAAGCGGGGAAGAAAGAGACCCAGTACTTC
abundance: -; d_gene: -; len: 13; v_gene: TRBV10-1; j_gene: TRBJ2-7; CDR3aa: CATVGGSPYEQYF; CDR3nt: TGTGCCACCGTTGGAGGGAGTCCTTACGAGCAGTACTTC
abundance: -; d_gene: TRBD2; len: 15; v_gene: TRBV20-1; j_gene: TRBJ2-5; CDR3aa: CSARGTSGYQETQYF; CDR3nt: TGCAGTGCTCGAGGCACTAGCGGATATCAAGAGACCCAGTACTTC
abundance: -; d_gene: -; len: 14; v_gene: TRBV19; j_gene: TRBJ1-2; CDR3aa: CASSYQERSYGYTF; CDR3nt: TGTGCCAGTAGTTATCAGGAACGGAGCTATGGCTACACCTTC
abundance: many; d_gene: -; len: 11; v_gene: TRBV12-3/TRBV12-4; j_gene: TRBJ2-7; CDR3aa: CASTSSYEQYF; CDR3nt: TGTGCCAGCACTAGCTCCTACGAGCAGTACTTC
abundance: -; d_gene: TRBD1; len: 15; v_gene: TRBV6-1; j_gene: TRBJ2-2; CDR3aa: CASTRQGVNTGELFF; CDR3nt: TGTGCCAGCACCAGACAGGGAGTGAACACCGGGGAGCTGTTTTTT
abundance: -; d_gene: -; len: 12; v_gene: TRBV12-3/TRBV12-4; j_gene: TRBJ1-2; CDR3aa: CASSLRGLGYAF; CDR3nt: TGTGCCAGCAGTTTACGGGGCTTAGGCTACGCCTTC
abundance: -; d_gene: -; len: 15; v_gene: TRBV20-1; j_gene: TRBJ1-5; CDR3aa: CSARDGSGGNQPQHF; CDR3nt: TGCAGTGCTAGAGATGGATCAGGGGGCAATCAGCCCCAGCATTTT
abundance: many; d_gene: -; len: 13; v_gene: TRBV2; j_gene: TRBJ1-2; CDR3aa: CASSVDRTYGYTF; CDR3nt: TGTGCCAGCAGCGTTGACAGGACGTATGGCTACACCTTC
abundance: -; d_gene: -; len: 13; v_gene: TRBV24-1; j_gene: TRBJ2-2; CDR3aa: CATTGARTGELFF; CDR3nt: TGTGCCACCACGGGGGCGCGCACCGGGGAGCTGTTTTTT
abundance: -; d_gene: -; len: 17; v_gene: TRBV19; j_gene: TRBJ2-6; CDR3aa: CASSIDLASSGANVLTF; CDR3nt: TGTGCCAGTAGTATAGATTTGGCCAGCTCTGGGGCCAACGTCCTGACTTTC
abundance: few; d_gene: TRBD1; len: 15; v_gene: TRBV6-1; j_gene: TRBJ1-2; CDR3aa: CASSEAEGQGDGYTF; CDR3nt: TGTGCCAGCAGTGAAGCAGAGGGACAGGGAGACGGCTACACCTTC
abundance: -; d_gene: -; len: 14; v_gene: TRBV7-2; j_gene: TRBJ2-4; CDR3aa: CASSLRIAKNIQYF; CDR3nt: TGTGCCAGCAGCTTAAGGATAGCCAAAAACATTCAGTACTTC
abundance: -; d_gene: -; len: 18; v_gene: TRBV15; j_gene: TRBJ2-4; CDR3aa: CATSRDPLETEAKNIQYF; CDR3nt: TGTGCCACCAGCAGAGATCCGCTTGAGACAGAAGCCAAAAACATTCAGTACTTC
abundance: many; d_gene: -; len: 14; v_gene: TRBV27; j_gene: TRBJ1-2; CDR3aa: CASSPRAANYGYTF; CDR3nt: TGTGCCAGCAGTCCCAGGGCAGCTAACTATGGCTACACCTTC
abundance: many; d_gene: TRBD2; len: 15; v_gene: TRBV12-3/TRBV12-4; j_gene: TRBJ2-2; CDR3aa: CASRPSGTNTGELFF; CDR3nt: TGTGCCAGCAGGCCTAGCGGAACGAACACCGGGGAGCTGTTTTTT
abundance: few; d_gene: -; len: 14; v_gene: TRBV5-1; j_gene: TRBJ1-1; CDR3aa: CASSLEGMWAEAFF; CDR3nt: TGCGCCAGCAGCTTGGAGGGGATGTGGGCTGAAGCTTTCTTT
abundance: many; d_gene: -; len: 16; v_gene: TRBV2; j_gene: TRBJ1-2; CDR3aa: CASRERTGRRGYGYTF; CDR3nt: TGTGCCAGCAGGGAGCGCACAGGGAGGCGAGGCTATGGCTACACCTTC
abundance: many; d_gene: TRBD1; len: 14; v_gene: TRBV20-1; j_gene: TRBJ1-4; CDR3aa: CSAPDRGGFEKLFF; CDR3nt: TGCAGTGCTCCTGACAGGGGCGGTTTTGAAAAACTGTTTTTT
abundance: -; d_gene: TRBD1; len: 15; v_gene: TRBV28; j_gene: TRBJ1-4; CDR3aa: CASSLRTGGREKLFF; CDR3nt: TGTGCCAGCAGTTTACGGACAGGCGGTCGGGAAAAACTGTTTTTT
abundance: -; d_gene: -; len: 13; v_gene: TRBV3-1; j_gene: TRBJ1-1; CDR3aa: CASTPPWDTEAFF; CDR3nt: TGTGCCAGCACCCCGCCCTGGGACACTGAAGCTTTCTTT
abundance: -; d_gene: -; len: 16; v_gene: TRBV3-1; j_gene: TRBJ1-2; CDR3aa: CASSQEAQEANYGYTF; CDR3nt: TGTGCCAGCAGCCAAGAGGCGCAGGAAGCTAACTATGGCTACACCTTC
abundance: many; d_gene: TRBD1; len: 16; v_gene: TRBV28; j_gene: TRBJ1-2; CDR3aa: CASSFRTSTGSYGYTF; CDR3nt: TGTGCCAGCAGTTTCCGAACTTCGACAGGGAGCTATGGCTACACCTTC
abundance: -; d_gene: -; len: 14; v_gene: TRBV7-2; j_gene: TRBJ2-7; CDR3aa: CASSQDGKTYEQYF; CDR3nt: TGTGCCAGCAGCCAGGACGGGAAAACCTACGAGCAGTACTTC
abundance: few; d_gene: -; len: 14; v_gene: TRBV15; j_gene: TRBJ1-1; CDR3aa: CATSGTDMNTEAFF; CDR3nt: TGTGCCACCAGCGGGACCGACATGAACACTGAAGCTTTCTTT
abundance: -; d_gene: -; len: 14; v_gene: TRBV6-2/TRBV6-3; j_gene: TRBJ1-5; CDR3aa: CASKLRVGNQPQHF; CDR3nt: TGTGCCAGCAAACTCAGGGTAGGCAATCAGCCCCAGCATTTT
abundance: -; d_gene: TRBD1; len: 15; v_gene: TRBV4-1; j_gene: TRBJ1-4; CDR3aa: CASSHWTGRNEKLFF; CDR3nt: TGCGCCAGCAGCCACTGGACAGGGAGAAATGAAAAACTGTTTTTT
abundance: -; d_gene: -; len: 15; v_gene: TRBV20-1; j_gene: TRBJ2-5; CDR3aa: CSARVHGAGQETQYF; CDR3nt: TGCAGTGCTAGAGTCCACGGAGCCGGACAAGAGACCCAGTACTTC
abundance: few; d_gene: -; len: 14; v_gene: TRBV9; j_gene: TRBJ2-2; CDR3aa: CASTYTSNTGELFF; CDR3nt: TGTGCCAGCACCTACACCTCGAACACCGGGGAGCTGTTTTTT
abundance: few; d_gene: -; len: 17; v_gene: TRBV12-3/TRBV12-4; j_gene: TRBJ1-5; CDR3aa: CASSLLQIGYSNQPQHF; CDR3nt: TGTGCCAGCAGTTTGCTACAGATTGGGTATAGCAATCAGCCCCAGCATTTT
abundance: few; d_gene: -; len: 13; v_gene: TRBV28; j_gene: TRBJ1-6; CDR3aa: CASRSQGEVPLHF; CDR3nt: TGTGCCAGCAGAAGCCAGGGCGAAGTACCCCTCCACTTT
abundance: many; d_gene: TRBD1; len: 15; v_gene: TRBV2; j_gene: TRBJ1-5; CDR3aa: CASSPWTGSNQPQHF; CDR3nt: TGTGCCAGCAGCCCCTGGACAGGGTCTAATCAGCCCCAGCATTTT